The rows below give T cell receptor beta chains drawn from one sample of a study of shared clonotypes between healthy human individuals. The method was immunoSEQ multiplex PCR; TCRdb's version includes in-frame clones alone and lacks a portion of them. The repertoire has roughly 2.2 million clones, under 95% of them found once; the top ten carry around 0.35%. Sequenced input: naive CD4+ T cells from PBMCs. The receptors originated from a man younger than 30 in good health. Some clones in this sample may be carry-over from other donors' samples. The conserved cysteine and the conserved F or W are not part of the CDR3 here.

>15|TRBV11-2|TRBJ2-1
ASSLGTSGIRRNEQF
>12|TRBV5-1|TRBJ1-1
ASSLRQVNTEAF
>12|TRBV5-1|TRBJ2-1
ASAGAGGGNEQF
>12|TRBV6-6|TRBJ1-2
ASSSSTGGWGYT
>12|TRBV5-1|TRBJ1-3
ASSLTGVGNTIY
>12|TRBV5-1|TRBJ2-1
ASTSGTSSGEQF
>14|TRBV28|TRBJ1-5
ASSRRTVYSNQPQH
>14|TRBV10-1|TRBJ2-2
ASSKNRDRVFRELF
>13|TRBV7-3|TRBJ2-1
ASSRGLAGSNEQF
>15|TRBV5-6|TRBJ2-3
ASSSLARTSGGYTQY
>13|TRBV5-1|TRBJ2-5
ASSLGGSRQETQY
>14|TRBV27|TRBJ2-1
ASTLGLAGPYNEQF
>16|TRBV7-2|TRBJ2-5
ASSLAAGLAGVGETQY
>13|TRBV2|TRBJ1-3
ASSESWSVGNTIY
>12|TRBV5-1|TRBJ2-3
ASSLVPSANTQY
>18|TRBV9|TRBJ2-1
ASSVDGGRGGRSSYNEQF
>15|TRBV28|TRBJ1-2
ASRGPRQGASNYGYT
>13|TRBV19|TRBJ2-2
ASSKTGGDTGELF
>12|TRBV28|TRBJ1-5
ASTLGTGNQPQH
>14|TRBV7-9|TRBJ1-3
ASSRTRGLSGNTIY
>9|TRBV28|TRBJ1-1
ASSTLTLFF
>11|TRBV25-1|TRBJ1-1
ASHDRTWGEAF
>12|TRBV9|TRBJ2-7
ASSVWDSSTEQY
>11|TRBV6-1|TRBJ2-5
ASGQRESETQY
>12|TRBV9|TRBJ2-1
ASSELAGINEQF
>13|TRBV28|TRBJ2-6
ASSYGLSGANVLT
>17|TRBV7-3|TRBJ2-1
ASSLNPPRLAGGYNEQF
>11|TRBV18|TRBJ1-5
ASSPGGDQPQH
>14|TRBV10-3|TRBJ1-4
AISGESGTGYEKLF
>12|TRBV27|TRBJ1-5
ASRARVSNQPQH
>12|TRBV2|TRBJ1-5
ASSEKQGNQPQH
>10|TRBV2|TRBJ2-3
ASSEREDTQY
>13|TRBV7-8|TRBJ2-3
ASSPGLAETDTQY
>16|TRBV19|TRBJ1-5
ASSIVGDWGAGNQPQH
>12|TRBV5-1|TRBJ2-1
ASSAHSDYNEQF
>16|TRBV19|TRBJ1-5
ASSMARAGWYSNQPQH
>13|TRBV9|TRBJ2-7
ASSVDGSGRYEQY
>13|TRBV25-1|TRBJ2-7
ASSEGTGGLYEQY
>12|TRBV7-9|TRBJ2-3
ASSYGGSTDTQY
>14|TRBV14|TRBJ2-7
ASSPRSVAGGHEQY
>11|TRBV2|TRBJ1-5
ASKVGAEQPQH
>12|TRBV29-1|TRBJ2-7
SAGPDGSSYEQY
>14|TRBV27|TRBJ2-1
ASSSRQGSTYNEQF
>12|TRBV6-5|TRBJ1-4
ASSYSETNEKLF
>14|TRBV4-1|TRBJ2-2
ASSLHGRARTGELF
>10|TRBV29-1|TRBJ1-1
SVVRGSTEAF
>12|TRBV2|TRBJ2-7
ASRHSWGRDEQY
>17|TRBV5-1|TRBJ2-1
ASSLGLAGGRSSYNEQF
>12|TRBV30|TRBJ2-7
AWSVRSGGEEQY
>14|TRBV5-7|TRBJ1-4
ASSLATLATNEKLF